These T cell receptor beta chains were read from a single sample in a study of a mutant IDH1 vaccine in newly diagnosed glioma. Clones were sequenced by immunoSEQ multiplex PCR, and TCRdb holds only the in-frame ones, with some missing. The profile shows over 45,000 clones, around 84% of them singletons. These receptors have no known antigen. The sequenced sample was PBMCs, obtained from a glioma patient whose treatment included an IDH1 peptide vaccine. All receptors derive from a woman aged 50 to 65 with glioma. Both conserved end residues are part of each CDR3.

CDR3 protein	J gene	CDR3 length	V gene
CSVATGLGYEQYF	TRBJ2-7	13	TRBV29-1
CASSFLGYEQYF	TRBJ2-7	12	TRBV7-2
CASSQAAAKNTGELFF	TRBJ2-2	16	TRBV4-2
CASSQDRFYEQYF	TRBJ2-7	13	TRBV4-1
CASRGLGLVAETQYF	TRBJ2-5	15	TRBV6-1
CASSRGSFGELFF	TRBJ2-2	13	TRBV14
CAAGDLGKAFF	TRBJ1-1	11	TRBV25-1
CASSTQGMNTEAFF	TRBJ1-1	14	TRBV7-3
CASSLQPASGANTGELFF	TRBJ2-2	18	TRBV4-3
CASSLGEVANSPLHF	TRBJ1-6	15	TRBV27
CASSASGTTAGANVLTF	TRBJ2-6	17	TRBV9
CATLLVGAYEQYF	TRBJ2-7	13	TRBV6-1
CASSRTSGQGSGNTIYF	TRBJ1-3	17	TRBV27
CASNEGAYNSPLHF	TRBJ1-6	14	TRBV19
CASSYSQGPYGYTF	TRBJ1-2	14	TRBV6-5
CASSAGQGAPLHF	TRBJ1-6	13	TRBV9
CASSRGTGGGVVTEAFF	TRBJ1-1	17	TRBV11-2
CASRTTGGGNQPQHF	TRBJ1-5	15	TRBV6-1
CASSFGQLFTTNEKLFF	TRBJ1-4	17	TRBV5-1
CASGLAGSNEQFF	TRBJ2-1	13	TRBV9
CASSERTGYGYTF	TRBJ1-2	13	TRBV9
CASSESSVYGYTF	TRBJ1-2	13	TRBV6-1
CASSLRGIQETQYF	TRBJ2-5	14	TRBV5-1
CASSQVGGNNEQFF	TRBJ2-1	14	TRBV4-1
CASSSGWEQYF	TRBJ2-7	11	TRBV7-6
CASSQMESWNTGELFF	TRBJ2-2	16	TRBV5-6
CASSSAVAGNGYTF	TRBJ1-2	14	TRBV5-1
CASSPYLYSNQPQHF	TRBJ1-5	15	TRBV27
CASSLERALYGYTF	TRBJ1-2	14	TRBV7-9
CASSQETGGSKEQYF	TRBJ2-7	15	TRBV16
CASSLVSKGGANGGYTF	TRBJ1-2	17	TRBV11-2
CAWAVDEQYF	TRBJ2-7	10	TRBV30
CASSYSEEDSYEQYF	TRBJ2-7	15	TRBV6-5
CASSYQGYEKLFF	TRBJ1-4	13	TRBV18
CASSQVSAGGDTIYF	TRBJ1-3	15	TRBV4-1
CASSEYGGYTF	TRBJ1-2	11	TRBV25-1
CASSYSAGSYNEQFF	TRBJ2-1	15	TRBV6-6
CASRRTGGGTEAFF	TRBJ1-1	14	TRBV2
CASSFQYQETQYF	TRBJ2-5	13	TRBV5-4
CSVQERRQGAGEKLFF	TRBJ1-4	16	TRBV29-1
CASSLDTNYGYTF	TRBJ1-2	13	TRBV6-5
CASSSQGWETDTQYF	TRBJ2-3	15	TRBV28